This is a list of T cell receptor beta chains from one sample in a study of tumor-infiltrating lymphocytes in primary liver carcinoma. In TCRdb, the multiplex PCR reads were re-called with MiXCR into one record per CDR3 protein. This sample carries some 190,000 distinct CDR3 sequences, approximately 60% of them seen once, and the ten largest clones take approximately 68%. Source material: peripheral blood. These TCRs come from a man in his forties with primary liver carcinoma and hepatitis B virus infection. CDR3s include the opening cysteine and the closing phenylalanine or tryptophan. Fields, in order: V gene, J gene, D gene, clone size, CDR3 DNA, CDR3 protein. D genes are given only for firm matches. Size tells how often a clone was seen (once, few, many) or the class of an expanded clone, and some rows leave it out.

V gene: TRBV6-5; J gene: TRBJ2-7; D gene: NA; clone size: NA; CDR3 DNA: TGTGCCAGCAGTTCAACCGGGACACCGTACGAGCAGTACTTC; CDR3 protein: CASSSTGTPYEQYF
V gene: TRBV28; J gene: TRBJ2-5; D gene: NA; clone size: once; CDR3 DNA: TGTGCCAGCAAGGGGGGGCCGGAGACCCAGTACTTC; CDR3 protein: CASKGGPETQYF
V gene: TRBV13; J gene: TRBJ1-4; D gene: NA; clone size: once; CDR3 DNA: TGTGCCAGCAGCCAAGGACAGATGAATGAAAAACTGTTTTTT; CDR3 protein: CASSQGQMNEKLFF
V gene: TRBV11-2; J gene: TRBJ2-2; D gene: TRBD1; clone size: once; CDR3 DNA: TGTGCCAGGAGCCGAGGGGGCTTGAACACCGGGGAGCTGTCTTTT; CDR3 protein: CARSRGGLNTGELSF
V gene: TRBV6-5; J gene: TRBJ1-2; D gene: NA; clone size: NA; CDR3 DNA: TGTGCCAGCAGTTACGCGGGGGACGGAATCGGCTATGACTACACCTTC; CDR3 protein: CASSYAGDGIGYDYTF
V gene: TRBV29-1; J gene: TRBJ2-1; D gene: TRBD2; clone size: NA; CDR3 DNA: TGCAGCGTCGTGTATAGCGGGAGATCCTACAATGAGCAGTTCTTC; CDR3 protein: CSVVYSGRSYNEQFF
V gene: TRBV29-1; J gene: TRBJ2-1; D gene: TRBD2; clone size: many; CDR3 DNA: TGCAGCGTTGGGGGACTAGCGGGAGAAGGGGACAATGAGCAGTTCTTC; CDR3 protein: CSVGGLAGEGDNEQFF
V gene: TRBV4-1; J gene: TRBJ2-1; D gene: NA; clone size: NA; CDR3 DNA: TGCGCCAGCAGCCAACGAGGGAGCGGGTATGAGCAGTTCTTC; CDR3 protein: CASSQRGSGYEQFF
V gene: TRBV11-3; J gene: TRBJ2-1; D gene: NA; clone size: few; CDR3 DNA: TGTGCCTGCAGCTCAGGCCCATGGAATGAGCAGTTCTTC; CDR3 protein: CACSSGPWNEQFF
V gene: TRBV5-4; J gene: TRBJ2-1; D gene: TRBD2; clone size: NA; CDR3 DNA: TGTGCCAGCAGCGGGACTAGCGGGAGTTACAATGAGCAGTTCTTC; CDR3 protein: CASSGTSGSYNEQFF
V gene: TRBV5-6; J gene: TRBJ1-3; D gene: NA; clone size: few; CDR3 DNA: TGTGCCAGCACCAGTATCTCCTCTGGAAACACCATATATTTT; CDR3 protein: CASTSISSGNTIYF
V gene: TRBV5-1; J gene: TRBJ2-3; D gene: NA; clone size: NA; CDR3 DNA: TGCGCCAGCAGCTTTCGGGCCTCCACAGATACGCAGTATTTT; CDR3 protein: CASSFRASTDTQYF
V gene: TRBV4-1; J gene: TRBJ2-4; D gene: NA; clone size: NA; CDR3 DNA: TGCGCCAGCAGCCAAGATAAGATAGCGGTAACCAAAAACATTCAGTACTTC; CDR3 protein: CASSQDKIAVTKNIQYF
V gene: TRBV6-5; J gene: TRBJ2-5; D gene: TRBD1; clone size: NA; CDR3 DNA: TGTGCCACCCAGACTCAGGGGGAAGAGACCCAGTACTTC; CDR3 protein: CATQTQGEETQYF
V gene: TRBV29-1; J gene: TRBJ1-1; D gene: TRBD1; clone size: NA; CDR3 DNA: TGCAGCTTGGAGGGACAGACGAACACTGAAGCTTTCTTT; CDR3 protein: CSLEGQTNTEAFF
V gene: TRBV6-1; J gene: TRBJ1-5; D gene: TRBD1; clone size: once; CDR3 DNA: TGTGCCAGCAGTCCCGACAGGGGGCGTCGGACCCGCAATCAGCCCCAGCATTTT; CDR3 protein: CASSPDRGRRTRNQPQHF
V gene: TRBV4-1; J gene: TRBJ2-2; D gene: NA; clone size: once; CDR3 DNA: TGCGCCAGCTCCACGGGACCACAGAACACCGGGGAACTGTTTTTT; CDR3 protein: CASSTGPQNTGELFF
V gene: TRBV6-5; J gene: TRBJ2-1; D gene: TRBD1; clone size: NA; CDR3 DNA: TGTGCCAGCAACCTGACAGGGGTGTCCTACAATGAGCAGTTCTTC; CDR3 protein: CASNLTGVSYNEQFF
V gene: TRBV6-1; J gene: TRBJ1-1; D gene: NA; clone size: NA; CDR3 DNA: TGTGCCGCCCGATCCGGGGTCAGGGGCACTGAAGCTCTCTTT; CDR3 protein: CAARSGVRGTEALF
V gene: TRBV10-3; J gene: TRBJ2-7; D gene: NA; clone size: NA; CDR3 DNA: TGTGCCATCAGTGGGGAGCCAGACTACGAGAAGTACTTC; CDR3 protein: CAISGEPDYEKYF
V gene: TRBV10-3; J gene: TRBJ2-3; D gene: TRBD1; clone size: NA; CDR3 DNA: TGTGCCATCAGTGGGACAGGGGATCAGCCCCAGTATTTT; CDR3 protein: CAISGTGDQPQYF
V gene: TRBV6-1; J gene: TRBJ2-7; D gene: NA; clone size: NA; CDR3 DNA: TGTGCCAGCAGGGGGGAGGTGGTTGCGATCTCCCACGAGCAGTACTTC; CDR3 protein: CASRGEVVAISHEQYF
V gene: TRBV11-2; J gene: TRBJ2-3; D gene: NA; clone size: once; CDR3 DNA: TGCGCCAGCAGCCCGGGGATACGGCGGCCTAGCACAGATACGCAGTATTTT; CDR3 protein: CASSPGIRRPSTDTQYF